What follows are 13 T cell receptor beta chains derived from one specimen sequenced in a study of blood T cell repertoires in COVID-19. Method: immunoSEQ multiplex PCR; TCRdb's copy keeps in-frame clones and lacks some. Found here are some 80,000 clones, approximately 93% of them singletons; the top ten hold roughly 2.6%. The sample consisted of peripheral blood. These receptor sequences come from a middle-aged man with COVID-19, enrolled during active disease.

The chain couples TRBV10-1 to TRBJ2-2, with D unresolved. Between the trimmed V and J ends, which lost 3 bases and 2 bases, there was a span of 7 bases. Germline assignment: CDR1 WNHNN and CDR2 SYGVQD (reference sequence). The CDR3 is 14 residues long. The CDR3 nucleotides read TGCGCCAGCAGTGATCTGAGAAACACCGGGGAGCTGTTTTTT. This codes for CASSDLRNTGELFF.

The chain has TRBV7-9 and TRBJ2-7; 10 bases align to TRBD1. Trimming cost V 8 bases and J 6 bases; bases outside gene matches: 10. The CDR3 extends over 14 amino acids. The V gene's germline CDR1 is SEHNR and CDR2 FQNEAQ (reference sequence). Here the CDR3 reads CASGGGTGVSEQYF. Written as DNA, the CDR3 is TGTGCCAGCGGAGGGGGGACAGGGGTCTCCGAGCAGTACTTC.

This clone is termed medium-sized. The chain combines TRBV28 with TRBJ1-5; 7 positions agree with TRBD1. In germline, CDR1 is MDHEN, CDR2 SYDVKM. This CDR3 contains 12 residues. The J segment lost 7 bases and the V segment lost 6 bases, leaving 3 bases of the junction unmatched. CDR3 amino acids: CASRTGFQPQHF. The CDR3 DNA reads as TGTGCCAGCAGGACAGGGTTCCAGCCCCAGCATTTT.

V is TRBV28 and J is TRBJ1-1; a weak D match, TRBD1 (6 bases). This CDR3 has 15 residues. CDR1 is MDHEN, CDR2 SYDVKM, per germline. V lost 5 bases to trimming and J lost 3 bases, with 16 bases between them. The CDR3 sequence: CASSNTGWDHTEAFF. The CDR3 bases are TGTGCCAGCAGTAACACAGGGTGGGATCACACTGAAGCTTTCTTT.

The V call is TRBV2, the J call TRBJ2-2, with 8 positions matching TRBD2. Germline V CDR1 and CDR2: SNHLY, FYNNEI. The CDR3 has 17 amino acids. The trim removed 7 bases at V and 4 bases at J, leaving 14 bases unmatched. The CDR3 spells CASTTRTGTRGTGELFF. The CDR3 DNA sequence: TGTGCCAGCACGACCCGAACCGGGACTAGAGGCACCGGGGAGCTGTTTTTT.

V gene TRBV15 combines with J gene TRBJ2-1, with D possibly TRBD2 on 5 matching bases. The V gene's germline CDR1 is LNHNV and CDR2 YYDKDF (reference sequence). Trimming cost V 0 bases and J 2 bases, with 14 bases left between them. The CDR3 is 17 residues long. The CDR3 nucleotides read TGTGCCACCAGCAGAGATCCAAGCGGCACAACCTACAATGAGCAGTTCTTC. This sequence encodes CATSRDPSGTTYNEQFF.

V and J are TRBV23-1 and TRBJ2-1; D is perhaps TRBD2 (5 bases). TRBV23-1 is an ORF, with its function uncertain. CDR3 length equals 14 residues. V shed 4 bases and J shed 9 bases, with 16 bases lying between them. The CDR3 region has the DNA TGCGCCAGCAGTCTACGGAGGTTTTCCATTGAGCAGTTCTTC. Its translation is CASSLRRFSIEQFF.

The J gene is TRBJ2-2, the V gene TRBV11-3; D perhaps matches TRBD2 (6 bases). The V and J ends lost 5 bases and 5 bases respectively, with 9 bases between them. Germline CDR1 is SGHNT and CDR2 is YENEEA. The CDR3 extends over 13 amino acids. CDR3: CASSLGTTGELFF. CDR3 bases: TGTGCCAGCAGCCTCGGGACTACCGGGGAGCTGTTTTTT.

V usage is TRBV18 and J usage is TRBJ2-1; 10 bases line up with TRBD1. J gave up 5 bases and V 2 bases, and 3 bases lay outside the gene matches. Germline assignment: CDR1 KGHSH and CDR2 LQKENI. The CDR3 covers 15 residues. The CDR3 region is CASSPGTGDHNEQFF. The CDR3 DNA is TGTGCCAGCTCACCAGGGACAGGGGACCACAATGAGCAGTTCTTC.

The rearrangement links TRBV18 to TRBJ2-1; a weak D match, TRBD1 (6 bases). This CDR3 has 13 residues. The germline V gene encodes CDR1 KGHSH and CDR2 LQKENI. With 10 bases removed from V and 0 bases from J, the gap between germline ends came to 10 bases. CDR3 sequence: CATTDSSYNEQFF. As DNA, the CDR3 is TGTGCCACCACGGACAGCTCCTACAATGAGCAGTTCTTC.

This rearrangement joins TRBV2 to TRBJ2-2; D is perhaps TRBD1 (6 bases). With 2 bases removed from V and 7 bases from J, the gap between germline ends came to 14 bases. CDR3 length: 15 residues. The germline CDR1 and CDR2 sequences are SNHLY and FYNNEI. Written as DNA, the CDR3 is TGTGCCAGCAGTGAACAGTCTAGAGGGGGCGGGGAGCTGTTTTTT. This sequence encodes CASSEQSRGGGELFF. Variable domain in full (rest from reference TRBV2 and TRBJ2-2): EPEVTQTPSHQVTQMGQEVILRCVPISNHLYFYWYRQILGQKVEFLVSFYNNEISEKSEIFDDQFSVERPDGSNFTLKIRSTKLEDSAMYFCASSEQSRGGGELFFGEGSRLTVL.

V is TRBV21-1 and J is TRBJ2-7; the table's D call of TRBD2 was not tested on the DNA. TRBV21-1 is a known pseudogene. This CDR3 comprises 16 residues. The CDR3 DNA reads TGTGCCAGCAGCAAATTGTGGACTAGCGGGATAAACGAGCAGTACTTC. Encoded protein: CASSKLWTSGINEQYF.

The CDR3 loop is CASSRTGGVTGELFF. In DNA form, the CDR3 reads TGCGCCAGCAGTCGCACAGGGGGCGTCACCGGGGAGCTGTTTTTT. The V gene is TRBV10-1, the J gene TRBJ2-2, with TRBD1 matching 9 bases. This CDR3 spans 15 amino acids. Germline V CDR1 and CDR2: WNHNN, SYGVQD (reference sequence). V shed 5 bases and J 4 bases; nucleotides not matched to a gene: 5.